This entry concerns a single TCR beta chain. Reverse transcription used roughly 0.45 to 1 ug RNA and random hexamers. TCRdb fed the immunoSEQ multiplex PCR reads into MiXCR, producing one record per CDR3 protein. Of some 200,000 distinct CDR3 sequences in the sample, 90% to 97% were seen once. There are 13 residues in the CDR3. CDR1 SQVTM and CDR2 ANQGSEA come from the germline V gene. V shed 4 bases, J shed 3 bases, and the junction held 4 bases outside the gene matches. This record comes from a study of CD8 T cells in Susac syndrome. Sequencing targeted TCR beta in blood CD8+ and CD4+ T cells. The TCR originated in a human donor with Susac syndrome. The chain is built from TRBV29-1 and TRBJ2-3, with 7 nucleotides matching TRBD2. The sample was CD4+ T cells from PBMCs. CDR3 in amino acids: CSVVSGGTDTQYF. The CDR3 DNA follows: TGCAGCGTTGTTTCCGGGGGGACAGATACGCAGTATTTT.